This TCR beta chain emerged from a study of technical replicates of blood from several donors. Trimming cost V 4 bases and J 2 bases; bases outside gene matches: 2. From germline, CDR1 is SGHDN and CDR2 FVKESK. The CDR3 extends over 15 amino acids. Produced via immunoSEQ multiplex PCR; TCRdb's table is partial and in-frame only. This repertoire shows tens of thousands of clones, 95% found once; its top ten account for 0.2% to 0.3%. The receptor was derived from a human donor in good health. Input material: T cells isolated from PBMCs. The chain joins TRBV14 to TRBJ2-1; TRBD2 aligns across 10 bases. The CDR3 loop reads CASSLGLAAYNEQFF. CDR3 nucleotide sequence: TGTGCCAGCAGCCTAGGACTAGCGGCCTACAATGAGCAGTTCTTC.